These 23 T cell receptor beta chains originate from one sample sequenced in a study of a mutant IDH1 vaccine in newly diagnosed glioma. The antigens for these receptors are not known. Clones were sequenced by immunoSEQ multiplex PCR, and TCRdb holds only the in-frame ones, with some missing. The table includes 45,000 or so clones, around 86% detected once. Time point reported: week 35, safety follow-up. Every vaccination contained 300 ug of the mutant IDH1 20-mer peptide and was paired with topical imiquimod. The starting material was PBMCs, obtained from a glioma patient whose treatment included an IDH1 peptide vaccine. These receptors all come from a woman aged 40 to 50 with glioma. Some clones in this sample may be carry-over from other donors' samples.

The chain recombines TRBV10-3 with TRBJ2-7, with 8 bases fitting TRBD2. With 10 bases clipped from V and 2 bases from J, the junction kept 10 bases outside the gene matches. Germline CDR1 is ENHRY and CDR2 is SYGVKD. The length of the CDR3 is 14 residues. The CDR3 region has the DNA TGTGCCACCGGGAGGGAGGGAACGGCCTACGAGCAGTACTTC. The encoded protein is CATGREGTAYEQYF.

CDR3 residues: CASTQRGVSSYEQYF. CDR3 DNA: TGTGCCAGCACCCAACGAGGGGTGAGCTCCTACGAGCAGTACTTC. The V gene is TRBV25-1, the J gene TRBJ2-7, with D perhaps TRBD1 or TRBD2 (5 bases each). Germline V gives CDR1 MGHDK, CDR2 SYGVNS. The CDR3 totals 15 residues. Trimming removed 7 bases at V and 0 bases at J, with 16 bases between.

The CDR3: CASSVRPMLNTGELFF. The CDR3 nucleotides read TGTGCCAGCAGCGTTCGTCCGATGCTAAACACCGGGGAGCTGTTTTTT. The rearrangement uses TRBV6-4 and TRBJ2-2; D call uncertain. From germline, CDR1 is MRHNA and CDR2 SNTAGT. This CDR3 has 16 residues. The germline V and J ends were trimmed by 6 bases and 2 bases, with 16 bases remaining between them.

The V call is TRBV10-3, the J call TRBJ2-2; no firm D call. The CDR3 has 15 residues. V gave up 11 bases and J gave up 4 bases, with 20 bases separating them. Germline CDR1 ENHRY, CDR2 SYGVKD. This CDR3 reads CASNPFGPSTGELFF. The DNA of the CDR3 is TGTGCCTCGAACCCCTTTGGGCCGAGCACCGGGGAGCTGTTTTTT.

This clone was detected once. The chain employs TRBV6-5 and TRBJ1-4, with unresolved D. The CDR3 spans 14 residues. V was trimmed by 3 bases and J by 4 bases, leaving 9 bases between them. Germline V gives CDR1 MNHEY, CDR2 SVGAGI. The CDR3: CASSYDGYNEKLFF. The CDR3 DNA is TGTGCCAGCAGTTATGACGGATATAATGAAAAACTGTTTTTT.

The chain carries TRBV4-3 and TRBJ1-2, with D perhaps TRBD1 (5 bases). The length of the CDR3 is 13 residues. CDR1 and CDR2 (germline): LGHNA, YSLEER. With 0 bases removed from V and 6 bases from J, the gap between germline ends came to 8 bases. The CDR3 sequence: CASSQDRRDGYTF. CDR3 nucleotides: TGCGCCAGCAGCCAAGATCGCAGGGATGGCTACACCTTC.

The chain carries TRBV28 and TRBJ2-7; TRBD2 agrees at 7 bases. Germline lookup yields CDR1 MDHEN and CDR2 SYDVKM. The ends lost 6 bases at V and 2 bases at J; junction bases unmatched: 7. This CDR3 has 14 residues. The CDR3 loop reads CASSVGRIPYEQYF. CDR3 DNA sequence: TGTGCCAGCAGCGTCGGGAGGATCCCCTACGAGCAGTACTTC.

The chain combines TRBV6-5 with TRBJ1-1; possible D gene TRBD1, 6 bases. Germline values: CDR1 MNHEY, CDR2 SVGAGI. The CDR3 sequence is 15 residues long. V was cut by 0 bases and J by 0 bases, with 8 bases left in between. The CDR3 DNA reads TGTGCCAGCAGTTACTCACGACAGGTGAACACTGAAGCTTTCTTT. Translating gives CASSYSRQVNTEAFF.

This clone occurred once. The chain links TRBV9 to TRBJ2-1; TRBD2 agrees at 8 bases. CDR3 length: 16 residues. Germline trimming cut 0 bases from V and 8 bases from J; bases unmatched to any gene: 10. From germline, CDR1 is SGDLS and CDR2 YYNGEE. DNA of the CDR3: TGTGCCAGCAGCGTAGGGCCCAGCGGGAGTTACGATGAGCAGTTCTTC. As protein: CASSVGPSGSYDEQFF. The whole variable domain, filled in from reference TRBV9 and TRBJ2-1, reads DSGVTQTPKHLITATGQRVTLRCSPRSGDLSVYWYQQSLDQGLQFLIQYYNGEERAKGNILERFSAQQFPDLHSELNLSSLELGDSALYFCASSVGPSGSYDEQFFGPGTRLTVL.

V usage is TRBV29-1 and J usage is TRBJ2-3; 9 bases map to TRBD1. This CDR3 is built from 13 residues. The junction had 6 bases not matched to a gene; V was cut back by 7 bases and J by 4 bases. Per germline, CDR1 SQVTM and CDR2 ANQGSEA. The CDR3 bases are TGCAGCGCTCGACAGGGGGACCCAGATACGCAGTATTTT. This sequence encodes CSARQGDPDTQYF.

The chain joins TRBV9 to TRBJ2-1; D possibly corresponds to TRBD2 (5 bases). This CDR3 region has 12 residues. Per germline, CDR1 SGDLS and CDR2 YYNGEE. Trimming left V 4 bases short and J 6 bases short, with 8 bases between. CDR3 loop: CASSSGVNEQFF. CDR3 DNA: TGTGCCAGCAGCTCCGGGGTCAATGAGCAGTTCTTC.

The chain is built from TRBV4-3 and TRBJ2-2, with a tentative D call TRBD2 (7 bases). This CDR3 spans 19 amino acids. Germline values: CDR1 LGHNA, CDR2 YSLEER. Trimming removed 0 bases at V and 6 bases at J, with 23 bases between. CDR3 sequence (DNA): TGCGCCAGCAGCCAAGATGTCGGGGGGCGGACTGTGTTGGCCGGGGAGCTGTTTTTT. It encodes CASSQDVGGRTVLAGELFF.

The count of this clone is one. The chain links TRBV18 to TRBJ1-3, with D unclear. Germline loops: CDR1 KGHSH, CDR2 LQKENI. The CDR3 has 18 amino acids. V lost 3 bases, J lost 0 bases, and 18 bases lay in between. The CDR3 protein is CASSPDWPGPSSGNTIYF. The CDR3 region has the DNA TGTGCCAGCTCACCGGATTGGCCGGGCCCGAGCTCTGGAAACACCATATATTTT.

V usage is TRBV6-5 and J usage is TRBJ2-7; D possibly matches TRBD1 or TRBD2 (5 bases each). Between the trimmed V and J ends, which lost 8 bases and 6 bases, there was a span of 17 bases. Germline V gene lookup returns CDR1 MNHEY and CDR2 SVGAGI. The CDR3 is 13 amino acids. The CDR3 bases are TGTGCCAGCCGCCAAGGTCGGGGCCGCGAGCAGTACTTC. Its protein is CASRQGRGREQYF.

This clone is a singleton in its sample. The gene calls are TRBV11-3 and TRBJ1-3; D might be TRBD1 (6 bases). Between the trimmed V and J ends, which lost 3 bases and 0 bases, there was a span of 12 bases. The CDR3 is 16 residues long. CDR1 SGHNT and CDR2 YENEEA come from the germline V gene. The CDR3 here is CASSLGGLSSGNTIYF. The CDR3 DNA reads TGTGCCAGCAGCTTGGGGGGCCTGAGCTCTGGAAACACCATATATTTT.

J is TRBJ2-7 and V is TRBV6-5; no firm D call. This CDR3 spans 14 amino acids. CDR1 MNHEY and CDR2 SVGAGI come from the germline V gene. Trimming left V 5 bases short and J 6 bases short, with 17 bases between. In nucleotides, the CDR3 is TGTGCCAGCAGTACCACACCTCCGGATTCCGAGCAGTACTTC. This codes for CASSTTPPDSEQYF.

This chain uses TRBV28 with TRBJ1-6; TRBD1 might be the D (6 bases). The V end lost 2 bases, the J end lost 7 bases, and 12 bases lay between the germline ends. The CDR3 runs 15 residues. Looked up from germline, CDR1 is MDHEN and CDR2 is SYDVKM. CDR3 residues: CASSLPDRRNSPLHF. The DNA of the CDR3 is TGTGCCAGCAGTTTACCTGACAGGAGAAATTCACCCCTCCACTTT.

Only one count was recorded for this clone. The chain has TRBV5-6 and TRBJ2-7; 9 bases match TRBD1. V was pared by 0 bases and J by 11 bases, with 15 bases of the junction left unmatched. From germline, CDR1 is SGHDT and CDR2 YYEEEE. The CDR3 is 16 residues long. The CDR3 bases are TGTGCCAGCAGCTTGGGGCCGGGACAGGGCGAATACCCTAAGTACTTC. This translates into CASSLGPGQGEYPKYF.

V usage is TRBV18 and J usage is TRBJ2-6; D call uncertain. V was clipped by 2 bases and J by 0 bases, with 17 bases between them. CDR1 is KGHSH and CDR2 is LQKENI in the germline V gene. This CDR3 region has 19 residues. The CDR3, as DNA: TGTGCCAGCTCACCAACATCGGCCGTCGGCAGCTCTGGGGCCAACGTCCTGACTTTC. It translates to CASSPTSAVGSSGANVLTF.

The chain uses TRBV27 and TRBJ2-7; D not resolved. The V end lost 2 bases, the J end lost 1 base, and 6 bases lay between the germline ends. CDR1 and CDR2 (germline): MNHEY, SMNVEV (reference sequence). The CDR3 sequence is 13 residues long. The CDR3: CASSLSRSYEQYF. CDR3 sequence (DNA): TGTGCCAGCAGTTTAAGCAGATCCTACGAGCAGTACTTC.

In nucleotides, the CDR3 is TGTGCCAGCTCACGTGTATCTGTGACCGACTATAATTCACCCCTCCACTTT. Translated: CASSRVSVTDYNSPLHF. The V call is TRBV18, the J call TRBJ1-6; D gene unclear. This CDR3 contains 17 residues. V was pared by 4 bases and J by 3 bases, with 16 bases between. Germline values: CDR1 KGHSH, CDR2 LQKENI.

The CDR3 here is CASSLSANYGYTF. CDR3 sequence (DNA): TGTGCCAGCAGCTTATCAGCTAACTATGGCTACACCTTC. The V gene is TRBV7-9, the J gene TRBJ1-2; no firm D call. The CDR3 is 13 residues long. V was cut by 2 bases and J by 0 bases, with 4 bases left in between. The germline V gene encodes CDR1 SEHNR and CDR2 FQNEAQ (reference sequence).

This clone was picked up one time. The chain joins TRBV29-1 to TRBJ1-2; 7 nucleotides align to TRBD1. Unmatched junction bases numbered 7, after V lost 3 bases and J lost 6 bases. The CDR3 length is 13 residues. Germline CDR1 is SQVTM and CDR2 is ANQGSEA. Here the CDR3 DNA reads TGCAGCGTTGAGGACAGGCTTATCCATGGCTACACCTTC. Protein: CSVEDRLIHGYTF.